This entry describes one T cell receptor (beta chain). Its matching antigen is unknown. CDR1 is SEHNR and CDR2 is FQNEAQ in the germline V gene (reference sequence). The CDR3 covers 12 residues. V lost 8 bases and J lost 5, with 13 bases in between. The researchers produced TCR beta cDNA from approximately 540 ng total RNA with a constant-region primer. Nested multiplex PCR, run for three rounds with slightly modified ARM-PCR, yielded TCR beta libraries. Use of TRBV1-TRBV30 forward primers with a C-beta reverse primer characterized the first two PCR rounds, which lasted about 11 cycles each. A single record per CDR3 protein comes from TCRdb applying MiXCR to the multiplex PCR reads. The sample lists over 250,000 distinct CDR3 sequences; approximately 54% were seen once. The data stem from a study of tumor-infiltrating lymphocytes in primary liver carcinoma. Study in general: Sequenced samples came back with roughly 3.65 to 7.5 million productive TCRbeta reads, and the counts looked alike across tissue types.

Both blood RNA, taken from unsorted whole blood, and germline DNA were extracted. The patients, who had chronic HBV infection, were treatment-naive (untreated). Study results and caveats: Tumor specimens were characterized by a significantly higher top-250-clone fraction than blood (p = 0.039). Lower overlap was observed for tumor-adjacent and tumor-blood pairs relative to tumor region pairs.

This sequence originates from a woman in her 30s with primary liver carcinoma and hepatitis B virus infection. The rearrangement uses TRBV7-9 and TRBJ2-7; D may be TRBD1 (7 bases). Sequencing was done on a sample of peripheral blood. The CDR3: CASRQGGHEQYF. The DNA for the CDR3 is TGTGCCAGCCGTCAGGGGGGCCACGAGCAGTACTTC.